The 7 T cell receptor beta chains given below trace back to one sample, sequenced in a study of cytomegalovirus exposure and HLA in healthy donors (dated by TCRdb to between 2016 and 2019). Library preparation used the immunoSEQ multiplex PCR assay. For the multiplex PCR, a mixture combining 60 forward primers for TCR Vbeta segments and 13 reverse primers for TCR Jbeta segments was used. The source is immuneACCESS, and TCRdb retained only in-frame sequences with V and J called. Part of the clones is not carried over; for the studies checked, unresolved V genes explain less than half of this, and the remainder is unexplained. In all, the sample holds 200,000 to 300,000 clones, and roughly 81% of those were seen once. Clones ranked in the top ten supply about 2% of the sample. The sequenced sample consisted of PBMCs. These receptors all stem from a woman in her 40s in good health and CMV-seropositive.

The chain combines TRBV4-3 with TRBJ1-4, with D uncertain. The V end was cut by 0 bases, the J end by 2 bases, with 19 bases between. Per germline, CDR1 LGHNA and CDR2 YSLEER. The CDR3 is made up of 19 amino acids. The DNA for the CDR3 is TGCGCCAGCAGCCAAGATTTGGTTGCCGGGGATCCGACTAATGAAAAACTGTTTTTT. It is translated as CASSQDLVAGDPTNEKLFF.

The chain links TRBV13 to TRBJ1-5; maybe TRBD1 (6 bases). Trimming left V 4 bases short and J 9 bases short, with 10 bases between. Germline loops: CDR1 PRHDT, CDR2 FYEKMQ (reference sequence). The CDR3 runs 12 residues. CDR3 DNA sequence: TGTGCCAGCAGCTCCGAAGGGGGGCCCCAGCATTTT. It yields the protein CASSSEGGPQHF.

The gene calls are TRBV18 and TRBJ1-3; 9 nucleotides align to TRBD1. Losses at the gene ends were 3 bases for V and 2 bases for J; bases not matched to a gene: 8. The CDR3 covers 17 residues. Looked up from germline, CDR1 is KGHSH and CDR2 is LQKENI. In DNA form, the CDR3 reads TGTGCCAGCTCACCCTCCGGGACAGGGACGACTGGAAACACCATATATTTT. Translating it yields CASSPSGTGTTGNTIYF.

The rearrangement joins TRBV13 to TRBJ2-7, with TRBD2 matching over 8 bases. The V segment lost 5 bases and the J segment 4 bases; nucleotides outside the gene matches: 7. The CDR3 spans 14 residues. CDR1 PRHDT and CDR2 FYEKMQ come from the germline V gene (reference sequence). DNA of the CDR3: TGTGCCAGCAGCGCGGGACTAGGTTTATACGAGCAGTACTTC. It codes for CASSAGLGLYEQYF.

As regards this clone: Other DNA sequences in this specimen translate into the identical CDR3. This chain connects TRBV6-6 to TRBJ2-7; 16 nucleotides align to TRBD2. V was clipped by 6 bases and J by 4 bases; unmatched bases: 3. This CDR3 is 15 amino acids long. Germline CDR1 reads MNHNY; CDR2 reads SVGAGI (reference sequence). For the CDR3, the DNA is TGTGCCAGCAGACAGGGACTAGCGGGAGGGTACGAGCAGTACTTC. Protein sequence: CASRQGLAGGYEQYF.

This sequence joins TRBV19 and TRBJ1-2, with D possibly TRBD1 on 5 matching bases. V shed 6 bases and J shed 7 bases, with 15 bases lying between them. There are 13 residues in the CDR3. The germline CDR1 and CDR2 sequences are LNHDA and SQIVND (reference sequence). DNA for the CDR3: TGTGCCAGTAGACTAAGGGGTGGCAGTGGCTACACCTTC. This encodes CASRLRGGSGYTF.

The V call is TRBV7-3, the J call TRBJ2-1, with 7 bases matching TRBD2. J lost 6 bases, V lost 6 bases, and 8 bases had no gene match. The germline V gene has CDR1 SGHTA and CDR2 FQGTGA. The CDR3 contains 14 residues. CDR3 residues: CASSTEASGNEQFF. The CDR3 DNA reads as TGTGCCAGCAGTACAGAGGCTAGCGGCAATGAGCAGTTCTTC.